In this sample, the clone carrying this T cell receptor (beta chain) turned up once. The data originate from a study of technical replicates of blood from four donors. V trimming: 0 bases; J trimming: 4 bases; junction bases outside the gene matches: 3. The germline CDR1 and CDR2 sequences are MGHDK and SYGVNS. The CDR3 has 16 amino acids. The protocol was immunoSEQ multiplex PCR, while the TCRdb copy is restricted to in-frame clones and leaves out a portion. This table holds tens of thousands of clones, around 90% found once. The chain links TRBV25-1 to TRBJ2-7; 13 bases align to TRBD2. The sample comprised T cells isolated from PBMCs. The TCR sequence derives from a human donor in good health. CDR3 protein: CASSEYGLAGAYEQYF. CDR3 sequence (DNA): TGTGCCAGCAGTGAATATGGACTAGCGGGAGCTTACGAGCAGTACTTC.